This T cell receptor beta chain was profiled in a study of sequential checkpoint blockade in melanoma. At the level of the study: Patients were randomized 1:1 to nivolumab-then-ipilimumab or ipilimumab-then-nivolumab first-line. Maintenance nivolumab came after either treatment sequence.

TCRdb keeps only in-frame clones here, not all; method: immunoSEQ multiplex PCR. The top ten hold roughly two thirds of the sample, which has 4,000 to 5,000 clones, around 69% seen once. The treatment is: randomized to nivolumab then ipilimumab (arm A) or the reverse (arm B). Patients had received no earlier DNA-damaging chemotherapy. Sorted cells were live CD3+CD8+, lacking CD19 and CD56, from PBMCs. Material: CD8+ T cells sorted from blood (inferred from file names), obtained from a patient given nivolumab and ipilimumab in sequence. The TCR was taken from a human donor with melanoma.

CDR3: CASSLRDRGHEQYF. The CDR3 DNA is TGCGCCAGCAGCTTGCGGGACAGGGGTCACGAGCAGTACTTC. The chain combines TRBV5-1 with TRBJ2-7; 10 bases are a match to TRBD1. Germline assignment: CDR1 SGHRS and CDR2 YFSETQ. The length of the CDR3 is 14 residues. Trimming removed 1 base from V and 5 bases from J; junction bases left unmatched: 3.